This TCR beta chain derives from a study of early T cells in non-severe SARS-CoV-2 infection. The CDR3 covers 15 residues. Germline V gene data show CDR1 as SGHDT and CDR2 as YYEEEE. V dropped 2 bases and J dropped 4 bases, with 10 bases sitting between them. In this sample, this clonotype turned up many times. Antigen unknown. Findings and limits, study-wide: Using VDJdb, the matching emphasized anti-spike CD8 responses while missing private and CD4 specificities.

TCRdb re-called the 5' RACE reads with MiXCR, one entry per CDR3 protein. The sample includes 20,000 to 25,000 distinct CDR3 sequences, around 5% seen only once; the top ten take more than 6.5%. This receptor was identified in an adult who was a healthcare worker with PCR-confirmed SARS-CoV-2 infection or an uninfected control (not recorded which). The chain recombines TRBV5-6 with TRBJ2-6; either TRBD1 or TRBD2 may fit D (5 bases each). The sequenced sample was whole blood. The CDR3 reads CASSFEGLGANVLTF. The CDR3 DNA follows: TGTGCCAGCAGCTTTGAGGGGCTCGGGGCCAACGTCCTGACTTTC.